The rows below give T cell receptor beta chains drawn from one sample of a study of T cell responses to AZD1222 COVID-19 vaccine. TCRdb's copy holds only in-frame clones and misses some; the assay was immunoSEQ multiplex PCR. The data show 75,000 to 95,000 clones, with roughly nine tenths seen just once and 2.5% to 3% held by the top ten. Sequenced material: peripheral blood, taken on day 0 of MenACWY control vaccination. These receptors all come from an adult in good health. The CDR3 runs from the conserved cysteine through the conserved F or W. The D gene is left open where the match is weak. A clone size is listed for some rows: how often the clone was seen (once, few, many), or a class if it is expanded.

clone_size j_call d_call v_call cdr3_aa cdr3_nt
- TRBJ2-3 TRBD1 TRBV11-3 CASSQHRGATDTQYF TGTGCCAGCAGCCAACACAGGGGTGCCACAGATACGCAGTATTTT
- TRBJ2-3 - TRBV6-5 CASSYSGGGPKDTQYF TGTGCCAGCAGTTACTCAGGGGGGGGGCCCAAAGATACGCAGTATTTT
- TRBJ2-1 TRBD2 TRBV6-2/TRBV6-3 CASSNLAGGAREQFF TGTGCCAGCAGTAATCTAGCGGGGGGGGCCAGGGAGCAGTTCTTC
- TRBJ2-2 TRBD2 TRBV9 CASSVVPSSGGANTGELFF TGTGCCAGCAGCGTAGTCCCATCTAGCGGGGGGGCGAACACCGGGGAGCTGTTTTTT
- TRBJ1-2 - TRBV27 CASSSLLQGKYGYTF TGTGCCAGCAGTAGCCTTCTCCAGGGGAAATATGGCTACACCTTC
- TRBJ1-4 - TRBV15 CATSRDSAVNEKLFF TGTGCCACCAGCAGAGATTCAGCGGTAAATGAAAAACTGTTTTTT
few TRBJ1-1 - TRBV13 CASSLLRTEAFF TGTGCCAGCAGCCTCTTAAGAACTGAAGCTTTCTTT
- TRBJ2-1 - TRBV12-3/TRBV12-4 CASTPGLYNEQFF TGTGCCAGCACTCCGGGGTTATACAATGAGCAGTTCTTC
- TRBJ2-7 TRBD1 TRBV30 CAWSPGQGNEQYF TGTGCCTGGAGTCCGGGACAGGGGAACGAGCAGTACTTC
once TRBJ2-7 - TRBV7-8 CASSLADPPLQQYF TGTGCCAGCAGCTTAGCAGACCCCCCTTTACAGCAGTACTTC
- TRBJ1-5 - TRBV4-3 CASSQDASLYQPQHF TGCGCCAGCAGCCAAGATGCCAGCCTATATCAGCCCCAGCATTTT
- TRBJ1-4 TRBD1 TRBV12-3/TRBV12-4 CASSLGTGGKLFF TGTGCCAGCAGTTTGGGGACAGGGGGAAAACTGTTTTTT
- TRBJ2-3 TRBD1 TRBV29-1 CSAGPSGTGYTDTQYF TGCAGCGCCGGACCCTCCGGGACAGGGTACACAGATACGCAGTATTTT
- TRBJ2-7 TRBD2 TRBV3-1/TRBV3-2 CASSQDLGGGLNEQYF TGTGCCAGCAGCCAAGATCTCGGGGGGGGCCTCAACGAGCAGTACTTC
- TRBJ1-3 - TRBV7-2 CASSFDVSGNTIYF TGTGCCAGCAGCTTCGATGTCTCTGGAAACACCATATATTTT
- TRBJ2-3 TRBD2 TRBV29-1 CSVLRLAGVTGDTQYF TGCAGCGTTTTGAGACTAGCGGGGGTTACAGGGGATACGCAGTATTTT
- TRBJ2-5 - TRBV11-3 CASSLFRGTQETQYF TGTGCCAGCAGCTTATTTAGGGGTACGCAAGAGACCCAGTACTTC
- TRBJ1-3 - TRBV12-3/TRBV12-4 CASSPPGDTIYF TGTGCCAGCAGTCCCCCAGGGGACACCATATATTTT
- TRBJ2-2 TRBD2 TRBV9 CASSSTSGANTGELFF TGTGCCAGCAGCTCAACTAGCGGGGCGAACACCGGGGAGCTGTTTTTT
- TRBJ2-7 TRBD2 TRBV6-5 CASRRERGPYEQYF TGTGCCAGCAGGCGGGAGCGGGGGCCCTACGAGCAGTACTTC
- TRBJ1-4 TRBD1 TRBV6-6 CASRGTATNEKLFF TGTGCCAGCAGGGGGACAGCAACTAATGAAAAACTGTTTTTT
- TRBJ2-1 - TRBV4-3 CASSLLLQGDEQFF TGCGCCAGCAGCCTCCTACTCCAGGGCGATGAGCAGTTCTTC
- TRBJ1-1 TRBD1 TRBV2 CASTGPGGPEAFF TGTGCCAGCACCGGGCCAGGGGGCCCTGAAGCTTTCTTT
- TRBJ1-4 - TRBV2 CASSAGRNEKLFF TGTGCCAGCAGTGCCGGACGCAATGAAAAACTGTTTTTT
once TRBJ2-2 - TRBV27 CASSFEVNTGELFF TGTGCCAGCAGTTTTGAGGTTAACACCGGGGAGCTGTTTTTT
- TRBJ2-3 TRBD2 TRBV7-2 CASSYSSGGSTDTQYF TGTGCCAGCAGCTATTCTAGCGGGGGAAGCACAGATACGCAGTATTTT
- TRBJ1-2 - TRBV9 CASSVMGGAGYTF TGTGCCAGCAGCGTCATGGGGGGCGCTGGCTACACCTTC
- TRBJ1-1 - TRBV7-9 CASSPPGFGTEAFF TGTGCCAGCAGCCCCCCGGGGTTTGGCACTGAAGCTTTCTTT
- TRBJ2-5 TRBD1 TRBV11-2 CASSWDRQETQYF TGTGCCAGCAGCTGGGACAGGCAAGAGACCCAGTACTTC
once TRBJ1-5 TRBD1 TRBV27 CASKPHRGGNQPQHF TGTGCCAGCAAACCACACAGGGGTGGCAATCAGCCCCAGCATTTT
- TRBJ2-2 TRBD2 TRBV4-3 CASSLELAGVSFSGELFF TGCGCCAGCAGCCTAGAGCTAGCGGGGGTCTCTTTCTCCGGGGAGCTGTTTTTT
- TRBJ2-1 TRBD2 TRBV4-3 CASSQRTASGSTLYNEQFF TGCGCCAGCAGCCAGCGGACGGCTAGCGGGTCCACCCTCTACAATGAGCAGTTCTTC
- TRBJ1-2 - TRBV4-3 CASSQDRGRGYTF TGCGCCAGCAGCCAAGATCGGGGCCGTGGCTACACCTTC
once TRBJ1-1 TRBD1 TRBV12-3/TRBV12-4 CASSLGQGTEAFF TGTGCCAGCAGCCTCGGACAGGGGACTGAAGCTTTCTTT
- TRBJ2-7 - TRBV5-1 CASSLETGSYEQYF TGCGCCAGCAGCCTAGAGACAGGTTCCTACGAGCAGTACTTC
- TRBJ1-1 TRBD1 TRBV18 CASSPSGQVNTEAFF TGTGCCAGCTCACCATCCGGACAGGTGAACACTGAAGCTTTCTTT
once TRBJ1-2 TRBD1 TRBV6-6 CASSPQGSYGYTF TGTGCCAGCAGCCCACAGGGGAGCTATGGCTACACCTTC
- TRBJ2-7 TRBD2 TRBV7-2 CASSLVFSGDLPYEQYF TGTGCCAGCAGCTTAGTTTTTAGCGGGGACTTACCCTACGAGCAGTACTTC
- TRBJ2-7 - TRBV10-3 CAISESRARGNYEQYF TGTGCCATCAGTGAGTCGAGGGCCAGGGGAAACTACGAGCAGTACTTC
- TRBJ1-1 TRBD1 TRBV4-3 CASSLSDRATEAFF TGCGCCAGCAGCCTTTCGGACAGGGCCACTGAAGCTTTCTTT
- TRBJ1-6 - TRBV5-8 CASSLFLRGPNSPLHF TGTGCCAGCAGCTTGTTTCTGCGGGGACCTAATTCACCCCTCCACTTT
- TRBJ2-1 TRBD1 TRBV7-3 CASSPQGVNEQFF TGTGCCAGCAGCCCTCAGGGGGTCAATGAGCAGTTCTTC
- TRBJ2-7 - TRBV11-3 CASSFGGEQYF TGTGCCAGCAGCTTTGGGGGCGAGCAGTACTTC
once TRBJ1-6 - TRBV7-2 CASSSVGGSPLHF TGTGCCAGCAGCTCGGTCGGGGGTTCACCCCTCCACTTT